This TCR beta chain came from a study of blood T cells in healthy people across ages. The CDR3 spans 17 residues. The junction had 7 bases not matched to a gene; V was cut back by 3 bases and J by 5 bases. The germline CDR1 and CDR2 sequences are SGHTS and YDEGEE. Alongside a J-beta primer mix, a sample-barcoded 5' primer served in a second PCR lasting 7 to 11 cycles. TCRdb used MiXCR to reprocess the 5' RACE reads, holding one entry per CDR3 protein. The sample lists about 760,000 distinct CDR3 sequences, more than 50% occurring once. A word on this clonotype: Its antigen is unknown.

Overall study findings and caveats: Age showed a roughly linear inverse relationship with TCR beta diversity per million T cells.

J is TRBJ2-5 and V is TRBV5-8; 16 bases match TRBD2. Sequencing input: blood. The clonotype was recovered from a man aged 35 to 55 in good health. The CDR3 DNA follows: TGTGCCAGCAGCTGGGGGACTAGCGGGAGGGCCACGGAGACCCAGTACTTC. Amino acid sequence: CASSWGTSGRATETQYF.